One T cell receptor (beta chain) is described in this entry. Its antigen is currently unknown. The data originate from a study of T-cell reconstitution after alpha-beta-depleted transplantation in children. Study results and caveats: One year after transplant, T-cell counts and diversity came mostly from newly produced T cells. Reported findings indicate that, about two months after transplant, alpha-beta T cells came from several hundred expanded clones, which were derived from non-depleted graft cells. Surviving recipient cells, namely T cells and thymic progenitors, were the source of high day-60 TCRbeta diversity in some patients.

Construction of the TCRbeta library involved unique molecular identifiers. TCRdb called the PCR reads again in MiXCR, with one record for every CDR3 protein. Of over 100,000 distinct CDR3 sequences detected, around 7% appear once; the ten largest clones hold roughly 15%. There are 16 residues in the CDR3. Germline V gives CDR1 SGHRS, CDR2 YFSETQ. V lost 0 bases and J 3 bases, leaving 14 bases between the germline ends. The TCR sequence derives from a boy under 10 years old with acute lymphoblastic leukemia, due to receive a stem cell transplant. The V call is TRBV5-1, the J call TRBJ2-3, with D tentatively TRBD1 (7 bases). Material: PBMCs, obtained before TCRalphabeta/CD19-depleted stem cell transplant. The CDR3 reads CASSLAQGGETDTQYF. DNA for the CDR3: TGCGCCAGCAGCTTGGCCCAGGGGGGAGAAACAGATACGCAGTATTTT.